The present T cell receptor beta chain was sequenced within a study of graft-versus-host responses after intestinal transplantation. The overall study: Among the recipients, all got anti-thymocyte globulin induction and then tacrolimus and steroids for 3 to 4 years.

This clone was counted once. What it recognizes is unknown. Study outcomes and limitations: Declines in HvG clones occurring early post-transplant were associated with peak circulating GvH clone levels. Some GvH clones were seen earlier in gut or blood, suggesting intestinal origin.

Clones were sequenced by immunoSEQ multiplex PCR, and TCRdb holds only the in-frame ones, with some missing. The table has tens of thousands of clones, roughly nine tenths seen once. Sequenced here: unstimulated CD4+ T cells sorted from spleen or lymph node cells, sampled before transplant. The receptor was derived from a human donor who was the organ donor for an intestinal transplant.

CDR3 DNA: TGTGCCAGCTCACCAATAGGAGGTCCCGACTACGAGCAGTACTTC. Its protein is CASSPIGGPDYEQYF. The chain combines TRBV18 with TRBJ2-7; tentatively, D is TRBD2 (5 bases). CDR1 KGHSH and CDR2 LQKENI come from the germline V gene. This CDR3 contains 15 residues. Trimming took off 2 bases at V and 3 bases at J, with 14 bases between the two ends.